These T cell receptor beta chains were read from a single sample in a study of early T cells in non-severe SARS-CoV-2 infection. TCRdb re-analysed the 5' RACE reads in MiXCR, keeping a single row per CDR3 protein. The repertoire has about 46,000 distinct CDR3 sequences, approximately 5.1% of them found once; the top ten carry approximately 5.4%. The source material was whole blood, sampled at baseline. The origin of the receptors is an adult who was a healthcare worker with PCR-confirmed SARS-CoV-2 infection or an uninfected control (not recorded which). CDR3s include the opening cysteine and the closing phenylalanine or tryptophan. The size entry is marked missing in some rows and otherwise reads once, few, many or a size class.

TRBV6-5 | many | CASSQHGSSGRGSYHEQYF
TRBV2 | many | CASSEVAGGPKDTQYF
TRBV7-6 | medium-sized | CASSPNRGASYNEQFF
TRBV4-1 | many | CASSRSLAELYEQYF
TRBV6-1 | many | CASSRINTEAFF
TRBV6-4 | many | CASSVSGGELFF
TRBV6-5 | many | CASSSALTGGAKGYTF
TRBV28 | many | CASSPGQKNTEAFF
TRBV19 | few | CASSMGRTEQYF
TRBV30 | many | CAWETGGNGYTF
TRBV28 | many | CASRPDRNYGYTF
TRBV5-4 | many | CASSSISGSSGELFF
TRBV11-3 | many | CASSLGIGGPYNEQFF
TRBV11-2 | - | CASSEAGLGAPDTQYF
TRBV5-1 | many | CASSLTGETEAFF
TRBV20-1 | many | CSARGELVGSYNEQFF
TRBV7-9 | many | CASRPRGGLSYNEQFF
TRBV9 | many | CASSLETSGLSYEQYF
TRBV3-1 | many | CASSQEYGANVLIF
TRBV24-1 | many | CATNTSGNPYEQYF
TRBV6-6 | many | CASSYSPGGSSSPLHF
TRBV6-6 | many | CASSYGGSSGNTIYF
TRBV20-1 | many | CSAKTTSGTDTQYF
TRBV11-2 | many | CASSLSSGDQPQHF
TRBV4-2 | many | CASSQSFRDDGWVETQYF
TRBV5-4 | many | CASSLGVLEGFGTQYF
TRBV29-1 | many | CSVKTEVNQPQHF
TRBV28 | many | CASSGVRSGTDTQYF
TRBV12-3/TRBV12-4 | many | CASRQAGTASTDTQYF
TRBV11-3 | many | CASSARGANEQFF
TRBV19 | many | CASLSGTYNEQFF
TRBV20-1 | many | CSARASRALDEQYF
TRBV5-4 | many | CASSADGGGNSPLHF
TRBV20-1 | many | CSASDPVLAAKGTQYF
TRBV7-7 | many | CASSLWPRRVRTDTQYF
TRBV4-1 | - | CASSQDWGQETQYF
TRBV18 | many | CASSLDRLNTEAFF
TRBV28 | many | CASRHGGAGYEQYF
TRBV30 | many | CAWSPGTSGVNTQYF
TRBV19 | few | CASSLNRGPYEQYF
TRBV10-3 | many | CAISSLQGAYLEGYTF
TRBV12-5 | many | CASGLGYTGELFF
TRBV3-1 | few | CASSPWRDGVFEQYF
TRBV20-1 | - | CSARPWGGRTDTQYF
TRBV20-1 | many | CSAIQETQYF
TRBV19 | many | CASTAAEESGELFF
TRBV3-1 | many | CASSQGQNYGYTF
TRBV30 | many | CAWSLSGDQQPQHF